Listed below are T cell receptor beta chains from one sample, sequenced in a study of neoadjuvant anti-PD-1 for oral cavity cancer. Generated by immunoSEQ multiplex PCR, the TCRdb table keeps only in-frame clones and is missing some. The sample shows some 15,000 clones, 75% of them seen only once. The sample in question was PBMCs, obtained after nivolumab (anti-PD-1) treatment. Receptors were obtained from a person aged 35-80 years with oral cavity squamous cell carcinoma. The CDR3 runs from the conserved cysteine through the conserved F or W. A D gene is named only where the DNA matches it firmly. Clone size is shown for a subset of rows, as once, few, many or a class of expanded clone.

J gene,V gene,D gene,clone size,CDR3 protein,CDR3 DNA
TRBJ2-3,TRBV7-3,TRBD2,NA,CASSVQAGGLTDTQYF,TGTGCCAGCAGCGTACAAGCGGGGGGGCTAACAGATACGCAGTATTTT
TRBJ2-2,TRBV2,NA,NA,CASKGPVVTGELFF,TGTGCCAGTAAGGGACCGGTGGTGACCGGGGAGCTGTTTTTT
TRBJ2-7,TRBV19,NA,NA,CASSTSWTALQYF,TGTGCCAGTAGTACCTCCTGGACCGCACTCCAGTACTTC
TRBJ1-1,TRBV7-2,NA,NA,CASSLGGRSSEAFF,TGTGCCAGCAGCTTGGGGGGAAGGAGTTCAGAAGCTTTCTTT
TRBJ2-7,TRBV13,TRBD2,once,CASSSSGGNYEQYF,TGTGCCAGCAGCTCTAGCGGGGGGAACTACGAGCAGTACTTC
TRBJ2-1,TRBV5-4,TRBD2,NA,CASSSALAASNEQFF,TGTGCCAGCAGCTCGGCACTAGCGGCCTCCAATGAGCAGTTCTTC
TRBJ1-5,TRBV7-2,NA,NA,CASSLVGDQPQHF,TGTGCCAGCAGCTTAGTCGGGGATCAGCCCCAGCATTTT
TRBJ1-5,TRBV28,TRBD1,NA,CASSTTGGGPQHF,TGTGCCAGCAGCACAACAGGGGGCGGGCCCCAGCATTTT
TRBJ2-1,TRBV2,TRBD2,NA,CASSTLAGRASDEQFF,TGTGCCAGCAGTACACTAGCGGGAAGGGCTTCGGATGAGCAGTTCTTC
TRBJ2-7,TRBV4-1,NA,NA,CASSQATGRAYEQYF,TGCGCCAGCAGCCAAGCAACAGGCCGAGCCTACGAGCAGTACTTC
TRBJ1-2,TRBV5-1,NA,few,CASSSQGRSGDGYTF,TGCGCCAGCAGCAGCCAGGGGAGGAGTGGAGATGGCTACACCTTC
TRBJ2-7,TRBV11-3,NA,NA,CASNLRDRPYEQYF,TGTGCCAGCAACCTACGGGACCGTCCTTACGAGCAGTACTTC
TRBJ1-1,TRBV2,NA,NA,CAGNQGTNTEAFF,TGTGCCGGTAATCAGGGGACTAACACTGAAGCTTTCTTT
TRBJ1-5,TRBV7-8,NA,NA,CASSFGVGSNQPQHF,TGTGCCAGCAGCTTTGGAGTCGGGAGCAATCAGCCCCAGCATTTT
TRBJ1-3,TRBV9,NA,few,CASSVGMILSGNTIYF,TGTGCCAGCAGCGTAGGTATGATACTCTCTGGAAACACCATATATTTT
TRBJ1-5,TRBV7-6,NA,few,CASSPGRGSQPQHF,TGTGCCAGCAGCCCGGGGCGGGGAAGCCAGCCCCAGCATTTT
TRBJ1-6,TRBV7-6,TRBD1,NA,CASSLEGGQGGSPLHF,TGTGCCAGCAGCTTAGAAGGGGGACAGGGTGGATCACCCCTCCACTTT
TRBJ2-7,TRBV5-6,NA,NA,CASSLELGYEQYF,TGTGCCAGCAGCTTGGAGCTAGGCTACGAGCAGTACTTC
TRBJ1-5,TRBV30,NA,few,CAWGLNEDQPQHF,TGTGCCTGGGGCCTCAATGAGGATCAGCCCCAGCATTTT
TRBJ2-1,TRBV29-1,NA,NA,CSVVTSSYNEQFF,TGCAGCGTGGTGACTAGCTCCTACAATGAGCAGTTCTTC
TRBJ1-1,TRBV7-9,NA,NA,CASSLGRLTEAFF,TGTGCCAGCAGCTTAGGAAGGTTGACTGAAGCTTTCTTT
TRBJ2-7,TRBV7-8,TRBD2,NA,CASSFELAGSYEQYF,TGTGCCAGCAGCTTCGAACTAGCGGGATCCTACGAGCAGTACTTC
TRBJ1-4,TRBV2,NA,NA,CASFGFRTNEKLFF,TGTGCCAGCTTTGGCTTTAGGACTAATGAAAAACTGTTTTTT
TRBJ2-1,TRBV7-9,TRBD2,NA,CASSPYGLAGRNEQFF,TGTGCCAGCAGCCCATACGGACTAGCGGGGCGAAATGAGCAGTTCTTC
TRBJ1-2,TRBV18,NA,NA,CASSGPDSYGYTF,TGTGCCAGCTCGGGGCCGGACAGCTATGGCTACACCTTC
TRBJ1-1,TRBV7-3,NA,NA,CASSLSTDTEAFF,TGTGCCAGCAGCTTAAGCACGGACACTGAAGCTTTCTTT
TRBJ2-5,TRBV4-1,NA,few,CASSPRQGLGRETQYF,TGCGCCAGCAGCCCCCGTCAGGGATTAGGTCGGGAGACCCAGTACTTC
TRBJ1-1,TRBV11-2,NA,NA,CASSLGSLGWEGLNTEAFF,TGTGCCAGCAGCTTAGGGTCCTTGGGGTGGGAGGGCCTGAACACTGAAGCTTTCTTT
TRBJ2-3,TRBV7-3,NA,NA,CASSLDPPDTQYF,TGTGCCAGCAGCTTGGACCCCCCAGATACGCAGTATTTT
TRBJ2-7,TRBV4-1,NA,NA,CASSGRRELRGEQYF,TGCGCCAGCAGCGGACGACGGGAGCTCCGGGGGGAGCAGTACTTC
TRBJ1-5,TRBV5-5,NA,NA,CASSLGEYQPQHF,TGTGCCAGCAGCTTAGGGGAGTATCAGCCCCAGCATTTT
TRBJ1-1,TRBV10-3,NA,few,CAISDGGAYTEAFF,TGTGCCATCAGTGATGGGGGGGCCTACACTGAAGCTTTCTTT
TRBJ2-2,TRBV9,TRBD1,NA,CASSIQGASTGELFF,TGTGCCAGCAGCATACAGGGGGCGAGCACCGGGGAGCTGTTTTTT
TRBJ2-5,TRBV6-5,TRBD2,NA,CASSYSSLAGRQTQYF,TGTGCCAGCAGTTACTCGTCTCTAGCGGGGAGGCAGACCCAGTACTTC
TRBJ1-2,TRBV4-1,NA,NA,CASSQGAGAAGYTF,TGCGCCAGCAGCCAAGGAGCGGGGGCCGCGGGCTACACCTTC
TRBJ1-1,TRBV7-6,NA,few,CASSLGQPNTEAFF,TGTGCCAGCAGCTTAGGCCAGCCGAACACTGAAGCTTTCTTT
TRBJ1-1,TRBV30,NA,NA,CAWSLRGDTEAFF,TGTGCCTGGAGTCTAAGGGGGGACACTGAAGCTTTCTTT